The 12 T cell receptor beta chains below all came from one sample that was sequenced in a study of shared T cell receptors in the human thymus. Here immunoSEQ multiplex PCR was the method, and the copy in TCRdb shows in-frame clones only, minus some. The sample includes more than 550,000 clones, about 89% of them seen just once. The sample was also reused in another study, on human thymus T cells.

The specimen was thymocytes. Every receptor here comes from a boy in the first two years of life with a congenital heart defect.

This clone was counted between two and nine times. This sequence joins TRBV7-2 and TRBJ2-2; 9 nucleotides align to TRBD1. Germline V gives CDR1 SGHTA, CDR2 FQGNSA. The length of the CDR3 is 17 residues. V dropped 1 base and J dropped 3; count of bases not matched to a gene: 6. The DNA for the CDR3 is TGTGCCAGCAGCTTAGAAACGGGACAGGGCTACACCGGGGAGCTGTTTTTT. This gives the protein CASSLETGQGYTGELFF.

V and J are TRBV6-6 and TRBJ2-1, with D perhaps TRBD1 (6 bases). Germline V gene lookup returns CDR1 MNHNY and CDR2 SVGAGI (reference sequence). CDR3 length: 13 amino acids. The ends were cut back, 9 bases at V and 0 bases at J, with 9 bases in the middle. In DNA form, the CDR3 reads TGTGCCAGTTTAGGGGGCTCCTACAATGAGCAGTTCTTC. As protein: CASLGGSYNEQFF.

CDR3 nucleotides: TGCGCCAGCAGCTTGGGGGTATGGGACAGGGGAAAGGTCGACACTGAAGCTTTCTTT. This codes for CASSLGVWDRGKVDTEAFF. V and J are TRBV5-1 and TRBJ1-1; 10 nucleotides line up with TRBD1. V lost 0 bases to trimming and J lost 3 bases; unmatched junction nucleotides: 14. CDR3 length equals 19 residues. Germline V CDR1 and CDR2: SGHRS, YFSETQ.

This clone was detected only once. V gene TRBV4-3 combines with J gene TRBJ1-4; maybe TRBD1 (6 bases). This CDR3 has 18 amino acids. Germline values: CDR1 LGHNA, CDR2 YSLEER. Between the trimmed V and J ends, which lost 0 bases and 8 bases, there was a span of 22 bases. The CDR3 DNA reads TGCGCCAGCAGCCAAGACCGGGGGGGCCGCGGGGGAATCGAAAAACTGTTTTTT. Translation gives CASSQDRGGRGGIEKLFF.

V is TRBV28 and J is TRBJ2-7; 13 positions agree with TRBD2. This CDR3 comprises 20 residues. Germline V gives CDR1 MDHEN, CDR2 SYDVKM. Germline trimming cut 4 bases from V and 6 bases from J; bases unmatched to any gene: 21. The CDR3 DNA sequence: TGTGCCAGCAGTTCCGCCTACCTACTAGCGGGAGGGCCCTCTTCGTGCGAGCAGTACTTC. Protein: CASSSAYLLAGGPSSCEQYF.

V gene TRBV6-5 combines with J gene TRBJ1-5; D is undetermined. Germline CDR1 is MNHEY and CDR2 is SVGAGI. V was clipped by 8 bases and J by 6 bases, with 11 bases between them. CDR3 size: 12 residues. The CDR3 here is CASGEIGQPQHF. CDR3 sequence (DNA): TGTGCCAGCGGGGAGATCGGTCAGCCCCAGCATTTT.

The genes are TRBV15 and TRBJ2-5; 13 bases are a match to TRBD2. This CDR3 contains 19 residues. The V segment lost 0 bases and the J segment 2 bases; nucleotides outside the gene matches: 9. Germline CDR1 reads LNHNV; CDR2 reads YYDKDF (reference sequence). CDR3 loop: CATSRETSGGAVDQETQYF. In nucleotides, the CDR3 is TGTGCCACCAGCAGAGAAACTAGCGGGGGGGCCGTTGATCAAGAGACCCAGTACTTC.

Comment on this clone: At the DNA level, this CDR3 is encoded by other sequences in the same sample as well. CDR3 sequence: CASTGDGSYEQYF. The CDR3 coding sequence is TGTGCCAGCACAGGGGACGGCTCCTACGAGCAGTACTTC. The chain links TRBV19 to TRBJ2-7, with 7 bases matching TRBD1. Germline V CDR1 and CDR2: LNHDA, SQIVND (reference sequence). CDR3 size: 13 residues. With 9 bases clipped from V and 0 bases from J, the junction kept 5 bases outside the gene matches.

The chain employs TRBV19 and TRBJ2-4, with D maybe TRBD2 (5 bases). The CDR3 has 19 amino acids. V dropped 1 base and J dropped 1 base, with 20 bases sitting between them. Per germline, CDR1 LNHDA and CDR2 SQIVND (reference sequence). The CDR3 bases are TGTGCCAGTAGTATAGTGAGGGTTGTAAGGACGGGGGCCAAAAACATTCAGTACTTC. This translates into CASSIVRVVRTGAKNIQYF.

V is TRBV28 and J is TRBJ2-7; 7 bases align to TRBD1. This CDR3 contains 16 residues. The germline gives CDR1 MDHEN, CDR2 SYDVKM. V lost 5 bases and J lost 1; bases outside the gene matches: 11. CDR3 nucleotides: TGTGCCAGCAGTATTAAGGACAGGAAAAAATCCTACGAGCAGTACTTC. Protein sequence: CASSIKDRKKSYEQYF.

The chain recombines TRBV15 with TRBJ2-1; D is possibly TRBD2 (5 bases). Trimming pared 2 bases from V and 6 bases from J, leaving 17 bases between. This CDR3 is 16 amino acids long. Germline V gene lookup returns CDR1 LNHNV and CDR2 YYDKDF (reference sequence). The DNA of the CDR3 is TGTGCCACCAGCAGACCCCCTCGGGCCCGGGGCAATGAGCAGTTCTTC. Translated, it gives CATSRPPRARGNEQFF.

This clone was counted a single time. J is TRBJ2-2 and V is TRBV9; possibly TRBD1 for D (5 bases). Germline V gives CDR1 SGDLS, CDR2 YYNGEE. The CDR3 runs to 15 residues. V lost 0 bases, J lost 1 base, and 7 bases lay in between. CDR3 bases: TGTGCCAGCAGCGTAGGGGGCAGGAACACCGGGGAGCTGTTTTTT. As protein: CASSVGGRNTGELFF.